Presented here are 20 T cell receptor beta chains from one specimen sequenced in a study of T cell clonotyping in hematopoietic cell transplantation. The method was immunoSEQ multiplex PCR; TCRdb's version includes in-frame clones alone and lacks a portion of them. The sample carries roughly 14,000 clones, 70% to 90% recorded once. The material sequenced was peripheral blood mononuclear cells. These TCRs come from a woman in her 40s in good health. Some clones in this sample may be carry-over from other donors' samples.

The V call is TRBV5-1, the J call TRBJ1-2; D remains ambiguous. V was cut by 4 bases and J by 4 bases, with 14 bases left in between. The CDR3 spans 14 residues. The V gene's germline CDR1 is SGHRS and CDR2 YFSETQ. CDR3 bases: TGCGCCAGCAGCCCCGGGCGGGCGAGCTATGGCTACACCTTC. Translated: CASSPGRASYGYTF.

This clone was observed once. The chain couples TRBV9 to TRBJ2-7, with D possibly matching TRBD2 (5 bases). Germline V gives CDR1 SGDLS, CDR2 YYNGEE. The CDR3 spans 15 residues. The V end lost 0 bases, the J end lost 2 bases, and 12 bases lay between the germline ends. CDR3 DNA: TGTGCCAGCAGCGTAGAAGCGAGGGATGCCTACGAGCAGTACTTC. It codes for CASSVEARDAYEQYF. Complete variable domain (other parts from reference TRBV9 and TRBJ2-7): DSGVTQTPKHLITATGQRVTLRCSPRSGDLSVYWYQQSLDQGLQFLIQYYNGEERAKGNILERFSAQQFPDLHSELNLSSLELGDSALYFCASSVEARDAYEQYFGPGTRLTVT.

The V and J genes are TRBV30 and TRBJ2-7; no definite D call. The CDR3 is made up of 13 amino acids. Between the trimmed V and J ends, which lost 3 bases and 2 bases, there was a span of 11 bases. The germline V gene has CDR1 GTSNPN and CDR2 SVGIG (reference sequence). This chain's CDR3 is CAWSLLIAYEQYF. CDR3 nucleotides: TGTGCCTGGAGCCTCCTGATAGCCTACGAGCAGTACTTC.

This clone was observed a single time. The CDR3 DNA follows: TGTGCCAGCAGCTTGGAAGGGGGCGCCGGGGAGCTGTTTTTT. Its translation is CASSLEGGAGELFF. The rearrangement links TRBV5-4 to TRBJ2-2; 7 nucleotides line up with TRBD1. Germline trimming cut 0 bases from V and 6 bases from J; bases unmatched to any gene: 2. CDR3 length: 14 amino acids. CDR1 and CDR2 from the germline V gene are SGHNT and YYREEE (reference sequence). The variable domain in full, completed from reference TRBV5-4 and TRBJ2-2, reads ETGVTQSPTHLIKTRGQQVTLRCSSQSGHNTVSWYQQALGQGPQFIFQYYREEENGRGNFPPRFSGLQFPNYSSELNVNALELDDSALYLCASSLEGGAGELFFGEGSRLTVL.

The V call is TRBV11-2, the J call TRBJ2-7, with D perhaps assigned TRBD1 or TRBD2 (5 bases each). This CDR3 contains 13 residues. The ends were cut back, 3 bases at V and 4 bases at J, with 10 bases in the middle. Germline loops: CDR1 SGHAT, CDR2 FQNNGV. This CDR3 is CASSLGREYEQYF. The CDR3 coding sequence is TGTGCCAGCAGCTTGGGCAGGGAGTACGAGCAGTACTTC.

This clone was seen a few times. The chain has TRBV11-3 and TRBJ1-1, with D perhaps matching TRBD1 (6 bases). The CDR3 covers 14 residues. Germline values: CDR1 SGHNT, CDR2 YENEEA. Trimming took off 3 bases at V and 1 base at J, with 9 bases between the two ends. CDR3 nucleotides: TGTGCCAGCAGCTTGGACAGTTGGAACACTGAAGCTTTCTTT. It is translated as CASSLDSWNTEAFF.

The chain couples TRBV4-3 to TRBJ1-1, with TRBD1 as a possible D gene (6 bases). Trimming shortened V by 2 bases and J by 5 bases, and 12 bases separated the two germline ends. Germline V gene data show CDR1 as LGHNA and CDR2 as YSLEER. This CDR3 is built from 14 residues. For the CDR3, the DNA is TGCGCCAGCAGCCAAACGCGGGGGCTTACTGAAGCTTTCTTT. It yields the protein CASSQTRGLTEAFF.

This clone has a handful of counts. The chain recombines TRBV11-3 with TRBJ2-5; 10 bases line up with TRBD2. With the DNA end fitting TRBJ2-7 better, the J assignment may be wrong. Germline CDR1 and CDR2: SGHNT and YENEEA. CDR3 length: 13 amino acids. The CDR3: CASRASGSDEQYF. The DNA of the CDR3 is TGTGCCAGCAGGGCTAGCGGGAGCGACGAGCAGTACTTC.

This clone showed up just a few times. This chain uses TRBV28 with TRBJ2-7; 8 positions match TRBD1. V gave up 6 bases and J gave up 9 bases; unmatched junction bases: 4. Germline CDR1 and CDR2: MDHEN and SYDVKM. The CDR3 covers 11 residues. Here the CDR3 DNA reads TGTGCCAGCAGCCTACAGGGGGTGCAGTACTTC. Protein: CASSLQGVQYF. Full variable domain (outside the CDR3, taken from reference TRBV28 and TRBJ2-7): DVKVTQSSRYLVKRTGEKVFLECVQDMDHENMFWYRQDPGLGLRLIYFSYDVKMKEKGDIPEGYSVSREKKERFSLILESASTNQTSMYLCASSLQGVQYFGPGTRLTVT.

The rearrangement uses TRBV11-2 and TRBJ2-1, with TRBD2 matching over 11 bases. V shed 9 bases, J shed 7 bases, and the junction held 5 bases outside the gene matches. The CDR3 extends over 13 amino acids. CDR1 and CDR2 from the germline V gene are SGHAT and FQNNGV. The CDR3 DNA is TGTGCCAGTGATATAGCGGGAGGGAATGAGCAGTTCTTC. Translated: CASDIAGGNEQFF.

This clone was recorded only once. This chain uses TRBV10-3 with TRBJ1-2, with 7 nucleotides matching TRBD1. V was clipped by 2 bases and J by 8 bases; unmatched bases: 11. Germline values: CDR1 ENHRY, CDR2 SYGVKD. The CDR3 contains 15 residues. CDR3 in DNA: TGTGCCATCAGTGAGGGCCAGGGGGGCGTAGGAGGCTACACCTTC. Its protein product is CAISEGQGGVGGYTF.

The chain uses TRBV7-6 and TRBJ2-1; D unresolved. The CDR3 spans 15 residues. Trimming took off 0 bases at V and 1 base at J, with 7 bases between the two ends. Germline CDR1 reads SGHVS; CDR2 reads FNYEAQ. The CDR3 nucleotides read TGTGCCAGCAGCTTAGCTGGAACGTCCTACAATGAGCAGTTCTTC. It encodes CASSLAGTSYNEQFF. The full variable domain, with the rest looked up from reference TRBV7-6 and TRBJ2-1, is GAGVSQSPRYKVTKRGQDVALRCDPISGHVSLYWYRQALGQGPEFLTYFNYEAQQDKSGLPNDRFSAERPEGSISTLTIQRTEQRDSAMYRCASSLAGTSYNEQFFGPGTRLTVL.

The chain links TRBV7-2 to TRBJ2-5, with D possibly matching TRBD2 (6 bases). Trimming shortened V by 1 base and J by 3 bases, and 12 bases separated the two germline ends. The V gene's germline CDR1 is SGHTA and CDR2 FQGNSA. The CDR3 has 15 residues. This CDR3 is CASSLGWRGKETQYF. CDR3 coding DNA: TGTGCCAGCAGCTTAGGATGGCGGGGAAAAGAGACCCAGTACTTC.

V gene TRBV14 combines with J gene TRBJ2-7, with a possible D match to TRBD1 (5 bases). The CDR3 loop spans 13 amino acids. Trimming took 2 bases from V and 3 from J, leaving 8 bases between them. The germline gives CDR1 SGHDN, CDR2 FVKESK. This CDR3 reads CASSQRQFYEQYF. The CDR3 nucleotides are TGTGCCAGCAGCCAAAGACAGTTCTACGAGCAGTACTTC.

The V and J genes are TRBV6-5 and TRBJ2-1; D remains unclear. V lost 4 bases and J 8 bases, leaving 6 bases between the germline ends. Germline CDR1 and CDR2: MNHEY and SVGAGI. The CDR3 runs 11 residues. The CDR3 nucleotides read TGTGCCAGCAGTTTAGCCGATGAGCAGTTCTTC. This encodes CASSLADEQFF.

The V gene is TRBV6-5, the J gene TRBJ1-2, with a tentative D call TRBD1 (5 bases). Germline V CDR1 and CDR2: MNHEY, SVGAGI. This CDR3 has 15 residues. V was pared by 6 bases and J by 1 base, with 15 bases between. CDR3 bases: TGTGCCAGCAGCTTAGGAGGGGATTATAACTATGGCTACACCTTC. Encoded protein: CASSLGGDYNYGYTF.

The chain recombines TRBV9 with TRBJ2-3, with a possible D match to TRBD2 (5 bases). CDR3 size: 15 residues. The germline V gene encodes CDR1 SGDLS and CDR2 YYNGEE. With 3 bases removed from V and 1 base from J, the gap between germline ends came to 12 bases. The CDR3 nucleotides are TGTGCCAGCAGCGCCCTAGCTATAGGCACAGATACGCAGTATTTT. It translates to CASSALAIGTDTQYF.

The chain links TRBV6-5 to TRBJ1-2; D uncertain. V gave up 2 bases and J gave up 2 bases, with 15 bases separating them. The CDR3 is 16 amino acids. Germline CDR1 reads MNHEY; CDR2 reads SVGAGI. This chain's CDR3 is CASSYGPGDMNYGYTF. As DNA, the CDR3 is TGTGCCAGCAGTTACGGCCCCGGCGACATGAACTATGGCTACACCTTC.

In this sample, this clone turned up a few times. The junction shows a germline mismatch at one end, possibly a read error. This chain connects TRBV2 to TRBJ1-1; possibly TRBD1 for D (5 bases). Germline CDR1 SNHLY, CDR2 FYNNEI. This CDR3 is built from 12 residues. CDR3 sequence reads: CASSEASYRPRF. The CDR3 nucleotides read TGTGCCAGCAGTGAAGCGAGTTACAGGCCCCGCTTT.

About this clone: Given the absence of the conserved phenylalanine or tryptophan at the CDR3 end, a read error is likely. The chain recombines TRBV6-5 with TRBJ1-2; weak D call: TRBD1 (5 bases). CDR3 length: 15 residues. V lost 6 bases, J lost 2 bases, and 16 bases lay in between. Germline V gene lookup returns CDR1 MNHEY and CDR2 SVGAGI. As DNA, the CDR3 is TGTGCCAGCAGACAAGGGGCCCAGCGAAACTATGGCTACACCCTC. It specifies CASRQGAQRNYGYTL.